The TCR beta chain under discussion was sequenced for a study of prognosis after radiotherapy for stage I lung cancer (dated by TCRdb to the early 2020s). Study-wide context: Between April 2018 and 2019, about 19 stage I NSCLC patients were enrolled in Nanjing, China. There were 12 to 15 patients with newly diagnosed primary stage I lung tumors and a handful of patients with oligometastatic NSCLC after surgical resection of the primary tumor. All patients were regarded as medically inoperable, because of comorbidities in 12 patients and refusal of surgery in several patients. Ages in the cohort of approximately 13 men and more than 5 women ranged from roughly 50 to 85 years, with a median of 74. Squamous cell carcinoma histology was identified in 6 or 7 patients, and adenocarcinoma histology was identified in about a dozen patients. Using image-guided IMRT or VMAT, SBRT was delivered in 3 to 5 fractions at a biologically effective dose of at least 100 Gy. Concurrent therapy was not administered to any patient alongside SBRT. After SBRT, distant metastases developed in about 20% of the 19 patients at a median of approximately seven months, while the remaining 15 patients had no significant progression. The study profiled peripheral blood TCR beta repertoires from stage I NSCLC patients before and after stereotactic body radiotherapy and related them to distant failure. The study took one blood sample before SBRT and one after SBRT from each of about 19 patients and sequenced all 40 or so samples. The research as a whole found: The study was limited by the small cohort and short follow-up, and independent validation of the study findings is required. Post-SBRT Shannon entropy and its change from baseline were lower in patients who developed distant metastases; baseline Shannon entropy was not associated with metastases. Tumor specificity of expanded TCR clones was not determined. All reported P values were unadjusted for multiple comparisons. A decrease in unique TCR clone counts was observed after SBRT (median roughly 10,000 before versus several thousand after; Wilcoxon paired P=0.011). TRBV and TRBJ usage frequencies reportedly varied with metastasis status, involving two V genes at baseline and 9 or 10 V and two J genes after SBRT.

The CDR3 starts with the cysteine, ends with the phenylalanine, and has 15 residues. Only the CDR3 DNA stays, 45 bases, in frame from base 1. V is pared back by 3 bases and J by 4 bases, with 13 bases lying between the germline termini. According to the germline V gene, CDR1 reads MNHNS and CDR2 reads SASEGT. All patients had node-negative disease on CT and PET/CT, and none had a history of other malignancies or prior chemotherapy or radiotherapy. At each of the two time points, roughly 6.5 milliliters of peripheral venous blood were collected into EDTA tubes. PBMCs were isolated by Ficoll-Paque Plus density-gradient centrifugation. Samples were stored at -80°C immediately after collection until analysis. Note on this clonotype: Its antigen is not yet known. The record has no base qualities; no much larger clone is one base away.

Two rounds of multiplex PCR on genomic DNA were used to amplify the TCR beta CDR3 region. In the first PCR round, primers specific to each TRBV and TRBJ gene were used, and the primer sequences were filed in Chinese patent CN105087789A. Universal primers were used in the second round of PCR. The Roche High Pure PCR Template Preparation Kit was used to extract genomic DNA from frozen PBMCs. Paired-end sequencing with 151 bp reads was performed on the libraries using an Illumina HiSeq 3000. Regarding the original processing steps: Raw reads lacking the multiplex PCR primer sequences were removed with CutAdapt. Using PEAR, the high-quality paired reads were merged into contigs. By aligning each contig to reference sequences, MiXCR assigned the TRB V, D and J gene segments to that contig. CDR3 sequences were clustered by base quality and sequence similarity to remove sequencing errors. Shannon entropy normalized by the natural log of productive TCR sequence number was used as the measure of diversity. Clonality was defined as one minus Shannon entropy divided by the natural log of the number of unique clonotypes. Using the Youden index from ROC curves, the researchers picked the repertoire-metric cut-offs for progression-free survival, and all analyses were carried out in R 3.5.3. TCRdb passed the public sequencing reads through fastp at Q25 and MiXCR, retaining productive beta sequences. Identical CDR3 proteins give one entry, which carries the most common genes and DNA. TCRdb's processing, not the authors', yielded these V and J calls. This sample comprises about 59,000 distinct CDR3 sequences, 26% of them detected only once. Together, the top ten hold 6.5% to 8.5% of the sample.

The V gene is TRBV6-1 and the J gene is TRBJ2-1, with an unclear D gene assignment. The receptor comes from a donor of 50 years or more with non-small cell lung cancer. The sample consisted of PBMCs, taken before or after stereotactic body radiation therapy (not recorded which). The DNA reads TGTGCCAGCAGTGATGGTATTAGGGTATACAATGAGCAGTTCTTC. Its amino acids are CASSDGIRVYNEQFF.